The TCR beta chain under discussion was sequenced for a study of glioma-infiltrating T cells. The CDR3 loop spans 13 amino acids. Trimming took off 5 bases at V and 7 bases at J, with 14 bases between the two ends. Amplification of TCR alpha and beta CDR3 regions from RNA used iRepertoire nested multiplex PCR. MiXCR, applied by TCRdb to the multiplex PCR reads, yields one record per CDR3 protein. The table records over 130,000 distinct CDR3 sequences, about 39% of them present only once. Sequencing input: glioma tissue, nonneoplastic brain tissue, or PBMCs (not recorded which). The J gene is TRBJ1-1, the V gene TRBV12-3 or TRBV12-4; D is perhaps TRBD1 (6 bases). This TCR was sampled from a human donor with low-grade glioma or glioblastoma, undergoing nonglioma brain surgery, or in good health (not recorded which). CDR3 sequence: CASSQGGRYEAFF. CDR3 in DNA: TGTGCCAGCAGTCAAGGGGGACGGTATGAAGCTTTCTTT.